The sequence of this T cell receptor (beta chain) was determined in a study of OX40 agonist ivuxolimab in advanced cancers. General study findings and limits: Some of the lowest clonal expansion was seen in partial responders at 0.1-3.0 mg/kg. Researchers did not determine the expanded peripheral T cells' antigen specificity. Nonresponders, in some cases, also had low normalized T-cell clonal expansion.

There are a few counts of this clone. Its specificity is unknown. This CDR3 region has 13 residues. CDR1 SQVTM and CDR2 ANQGSEA come from the germline V gene. V was pared by 0 bases and J by 11 bases, with 8 bases of the junction left unmatched. Assay: immunoSEQ multiplex PCR; the TCRdb copy retains only in-frame clones and omits some. The table shows 55,000 to 65,000 clones, with more than 75% occurring only once. The rearrangement uses TRBV29-1 and TRBJ1-1, with 8 bases matching TRBD1. The sample here was CD4+ or CD8+ T cells sorted from blood, taken in a trial of the OX40 agonist ivuxolimab. This sequence originates from an adult with an advanced solid tumor such as melanoma, head and neck, liver or kidney cancer. The CDR3 region is CSVEDGGTGGAFF. CDR3 bases: TGCAGCGTTGAAGATGGTGGGACAGGAGGGGCTTTCTTT.